This T cell receptor (beta chain) was identified in a study of beta chain features in type 1 diabetes. Study outcomes and limitations: Researchers report that Type 1 diabetes patients had moderately but significantly shorter TCRB CDR3s across all four CD4+ subsets.

Trimming pared 1 base from V and 1 base from J, leaving 5 bases between. Germline assignment: CDR1 SGDLS and CDR2 YYNGEE. This CDR3 is 13 amino acids long. Donors underwent one heparinised blood draw, 100 to 150 mL on average. Since all of the isolated RNA was reverse transcribed, expressed TCRB transcripts were what got sequenced. Mean read depth for naive, central memory and regulatory T cell samples was approximately 3.57 million reads. Generated by immunoSEQ multiplex PCR, the TCRdb table keeps only in-frame clones and is missing some. The data contain fewer than 250,000 clones, approximately 70% of them singletons. Notes on this clone: The antigen is undetermined.

Sequenced material: naive CD4+ T cells from blood. The chain is built from TRBV9 and TRBJ2-5; D is unresolved. This TCR was recovered from a man aged 30 to 39 in good health. Here the CDR3 DNA reads TGTGCCAGCAGCGTACCGAGCCAAGAGACCCAGTACTTC. This gives the protein CASSVPSQETQYF.